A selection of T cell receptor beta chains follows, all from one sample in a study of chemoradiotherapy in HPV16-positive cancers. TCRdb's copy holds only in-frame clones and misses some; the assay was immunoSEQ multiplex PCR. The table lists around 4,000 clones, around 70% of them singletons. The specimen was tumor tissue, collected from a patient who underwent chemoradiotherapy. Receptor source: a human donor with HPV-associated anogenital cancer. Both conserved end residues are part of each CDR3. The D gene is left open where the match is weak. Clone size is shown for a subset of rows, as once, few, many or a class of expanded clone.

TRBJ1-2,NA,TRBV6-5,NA,CASTPERGERDGYTF,TGTGCCAGCACCCCCGAAAGGGGGGAACGGGATGGCTACACCTTC
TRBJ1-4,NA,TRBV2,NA,CASSEQGPLNNEKLFF,TGTGCCAGCAGTGAACAGGGGCCCTTAAATAATGAAAAACTGTTTTTT
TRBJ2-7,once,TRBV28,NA,CASSLGQGYEQYF,TGTGCCAGCAGTTTAGGCCAGGGGTACGAGCAGTACTTC
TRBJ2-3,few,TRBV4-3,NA,CASSRGQKDTQYF,TGCGCCAGCAGCCGCGGACAAAAAGATACGCAGTATTTT
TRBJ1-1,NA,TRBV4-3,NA,CASSQDRRDQAFF,TGCGCCAGCAGCCAAGATAGAAGGGACCAAGCTTTCTTT
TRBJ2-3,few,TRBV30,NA,CAWSPGAMANRADTQYF,TGTGCCTGGAGTCCGGGGGCCATGGCAAATAGAGCAGATACGCAGTATTTT
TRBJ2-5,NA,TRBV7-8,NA,CASSPGTVGYQETQYF,TGTGCCAGCAGCCCCGGCACAGTGGGGTACCAAGAGACCCAGTACTTC
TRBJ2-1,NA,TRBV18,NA,CASSLGGIYNEQFF,TGTGCCAGCTCACTAGGGGGGATTTACAATGAGCAGTTCTTC
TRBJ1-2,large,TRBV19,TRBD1,CASSRTGGRHGYTF,TGTGCCAGTAGTCGGACAGGGGGCCGGCATGGCTACACCTTC
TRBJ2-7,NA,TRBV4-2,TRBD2,CASSQSFGLAGLTSYEQYF,TGTGCCAGCAGCCAATCTTTTGGACTAGCGGGTCTAACATCCTACGAGCAGTACTTC
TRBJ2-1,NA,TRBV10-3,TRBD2,CAISPTWEGSHNEQFF,TGTGCCATCAGTCCAACCTGGGAGGGGTCGCACAATGAGCAGTTCTTC
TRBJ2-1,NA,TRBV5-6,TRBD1,CASSRGGQGLHEQFF,TGTGCCAGCAGCCGAGGGGGACAGGGACTCCATGAGCAGTTCTTC
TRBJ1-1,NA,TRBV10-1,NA,CASSEGFSLNTEAFF,TGCGCCAGCAGTGAAGGGTTCAGCCTGAACACTGAAGCTTTCTTT
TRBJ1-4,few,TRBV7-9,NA,CASSRSLGNEKLFF,TGTGCCAGCAGCCGGAGTCTTGGTAATGAAAAACTGTTTTTT
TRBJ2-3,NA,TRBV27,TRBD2,CASSLISGRRDTQYF,TGTGCCAGCAGTTTAATTAGCGGGAGAAGGGATACGCAGTATTTT